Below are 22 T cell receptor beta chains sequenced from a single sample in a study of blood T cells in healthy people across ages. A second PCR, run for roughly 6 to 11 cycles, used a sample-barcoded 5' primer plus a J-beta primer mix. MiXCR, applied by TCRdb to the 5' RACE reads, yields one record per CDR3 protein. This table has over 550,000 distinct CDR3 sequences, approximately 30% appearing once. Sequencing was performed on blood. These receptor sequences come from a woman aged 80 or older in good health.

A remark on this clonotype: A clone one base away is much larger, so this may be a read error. CDR3 region: CASSDIRFPTQFF. The CDR3 DNA sequence: TGTGCCAGCAGTGACATAAGGTTTCCGACCCAGTTCTTC. The chain joins TRBV6-2 or TRBV6-3 to TRBJ2-1; D call uncertain. V dropped 5 bases and J dropped 13 bases, with 18 bases sitting between them. Germline assignment: CDR1 MNHEY and CDR2 SVGEGT. The CDR3 contains 13 residues.

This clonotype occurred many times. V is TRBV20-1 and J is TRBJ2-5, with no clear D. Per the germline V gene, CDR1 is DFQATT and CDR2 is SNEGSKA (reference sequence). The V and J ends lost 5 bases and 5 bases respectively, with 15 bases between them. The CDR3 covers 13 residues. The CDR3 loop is CSAPSDSRETQYF. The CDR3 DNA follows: TGCAGTGCTCCCTCGGATAGCCGGGAGACCCAGTACTTC.

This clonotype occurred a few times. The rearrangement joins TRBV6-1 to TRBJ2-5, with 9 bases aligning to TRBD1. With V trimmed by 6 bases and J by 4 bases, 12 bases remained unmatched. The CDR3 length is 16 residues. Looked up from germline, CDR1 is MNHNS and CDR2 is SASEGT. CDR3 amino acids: CASSPTDRGGGETQYF. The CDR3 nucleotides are TGTGCCAGCAGCCCCACGGACAGGGGCGGAGGAGAGACCCAGTACTTC.

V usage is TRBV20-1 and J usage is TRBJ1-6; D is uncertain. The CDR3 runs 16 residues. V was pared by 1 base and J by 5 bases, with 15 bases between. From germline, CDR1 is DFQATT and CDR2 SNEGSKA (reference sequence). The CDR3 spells CSARVARVENNSPLHF. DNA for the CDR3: TGCAGTGCTAGAGTCGCGAGGGTTGAAAATAATTCACCCCTCCACTTT.

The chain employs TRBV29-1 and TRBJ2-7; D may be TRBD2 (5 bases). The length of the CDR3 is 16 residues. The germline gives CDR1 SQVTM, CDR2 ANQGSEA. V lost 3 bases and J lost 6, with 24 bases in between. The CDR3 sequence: CSVEGSLRYGVGEQYF. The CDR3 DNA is TGCAGCGTTGAGGGTAGCCTGAGGTACGGGGTCGGCGAGCAGTACTTC.

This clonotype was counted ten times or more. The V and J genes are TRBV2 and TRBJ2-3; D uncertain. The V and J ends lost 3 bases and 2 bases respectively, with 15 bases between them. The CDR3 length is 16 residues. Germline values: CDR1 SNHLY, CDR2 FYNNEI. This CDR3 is CASSDHRSPHTDTQYF. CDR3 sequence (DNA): TGTGCCAGCAGTGACCATAGATCCCCGCACACAGATACGCAGTATTTT. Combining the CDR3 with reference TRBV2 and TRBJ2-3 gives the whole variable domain EPEVTQTPSHQVTQMGQEVILRCVPISNHLYFYWYRQILGQKVEFLVSFYNNEISEKSEIFDDQFSVERPDGSNFTLKIRSTKLEDSAMYFCASSDHRSPHTDTQYFGPGTRLTVL.

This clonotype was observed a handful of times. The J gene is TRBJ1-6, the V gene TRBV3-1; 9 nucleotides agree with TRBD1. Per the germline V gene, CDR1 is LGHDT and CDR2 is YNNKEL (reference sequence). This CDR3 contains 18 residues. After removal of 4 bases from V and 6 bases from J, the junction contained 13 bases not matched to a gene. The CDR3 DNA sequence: TGTGCCAGCAGCCCACGTCCCGGGACAGGGTCTCTTAATTCACCCCTCCACTTT. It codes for CASSPRPGTGSLNSPLHF.

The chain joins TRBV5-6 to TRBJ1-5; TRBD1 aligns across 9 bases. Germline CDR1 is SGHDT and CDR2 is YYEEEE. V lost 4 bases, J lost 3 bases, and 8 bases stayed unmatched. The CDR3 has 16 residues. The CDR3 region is CASSILGDRANQPQHF. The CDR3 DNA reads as TGTGCCAGCAGCATACTAGGGGACAGGGCCAATCAGCCCCAGCATTTT.

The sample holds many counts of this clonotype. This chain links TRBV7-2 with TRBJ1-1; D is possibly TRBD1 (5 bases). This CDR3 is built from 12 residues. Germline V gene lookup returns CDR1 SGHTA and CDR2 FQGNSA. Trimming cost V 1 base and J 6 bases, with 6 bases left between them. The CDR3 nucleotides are TGTGCCAGCAGCTTAGGGGGCCCTGAAGCTTTCTTT. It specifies CASSLGGPEAFF.

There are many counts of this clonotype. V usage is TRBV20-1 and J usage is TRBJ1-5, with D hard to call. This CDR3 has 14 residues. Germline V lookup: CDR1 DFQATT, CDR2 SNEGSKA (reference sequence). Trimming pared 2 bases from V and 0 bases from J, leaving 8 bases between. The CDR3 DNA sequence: TGCAGTGCTAGATCCGTCCTTAGCAATCAGCCCCAGCATTTT. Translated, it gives CSARSVLSNQPQHF.

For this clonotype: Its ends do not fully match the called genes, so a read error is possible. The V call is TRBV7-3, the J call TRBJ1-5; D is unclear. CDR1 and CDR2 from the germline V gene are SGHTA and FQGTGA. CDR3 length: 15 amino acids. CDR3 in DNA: TGTGCCAGCAGCTCCCTGAGGGTGGGCAATCACCCCCAGCATTTT. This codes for CASSSLRVGNHPQHF.

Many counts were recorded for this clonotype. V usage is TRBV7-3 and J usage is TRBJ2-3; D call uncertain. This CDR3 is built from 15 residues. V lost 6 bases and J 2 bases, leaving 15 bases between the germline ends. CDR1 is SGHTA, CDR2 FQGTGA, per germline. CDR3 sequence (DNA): TGTGCCAGCAGTAAATCGGGTCGACCCACAGATACGCAGTATTTT. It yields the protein CASSKSGRPTDTQYF.

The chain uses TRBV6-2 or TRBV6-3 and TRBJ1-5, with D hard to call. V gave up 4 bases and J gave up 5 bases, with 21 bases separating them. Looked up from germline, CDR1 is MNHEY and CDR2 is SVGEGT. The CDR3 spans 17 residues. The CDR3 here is CASSSTLERAVHQPQHF. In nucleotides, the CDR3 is TGTGCCAGCAGTTCGACTTTGGAAAGGGCAGTTCATCAGCCCCAGCATTTT.

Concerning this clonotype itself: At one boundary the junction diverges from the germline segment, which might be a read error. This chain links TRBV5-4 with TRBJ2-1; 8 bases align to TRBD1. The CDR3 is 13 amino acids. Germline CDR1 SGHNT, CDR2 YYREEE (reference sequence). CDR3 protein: CASRQGVDNEQCF. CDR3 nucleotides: TGTGCCAGCAGACAGGGGGTTGACAATGAGCAGTGCTTC.

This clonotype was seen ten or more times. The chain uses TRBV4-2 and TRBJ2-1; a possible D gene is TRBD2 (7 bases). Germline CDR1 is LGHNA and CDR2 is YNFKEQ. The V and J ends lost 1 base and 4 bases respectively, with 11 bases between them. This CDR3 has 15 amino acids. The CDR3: CASSQAGGRYNEQFF. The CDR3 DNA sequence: TGTGCCAGCAGCCAAGCCGGGGGGCGGTACAATGAGCAGTTCTTC.

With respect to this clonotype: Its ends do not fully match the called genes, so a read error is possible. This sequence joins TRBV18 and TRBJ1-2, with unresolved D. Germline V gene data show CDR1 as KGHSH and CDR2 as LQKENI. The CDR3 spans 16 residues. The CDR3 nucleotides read TGTGCCGGCTCACCACGCGAAGTAAAAGCCGGTCCGGGCTACACCTTC. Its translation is CAGSPREVKAGPGYTF.

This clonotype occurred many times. The CDR3 region is CASSTGTGSSGANVLTF. CDR3 bases: TGTGCCAGCAGCACCGGGACAGGGAGCTCTGGGGCCAACGTCCTGACTTTC. The genes are TRBV7-3 and TRBJ2-6; 9 nucleotides match TRBD1. The CDR3 sequence is 17 residues long. With V trimmed by 5 bases and J by 0 bases, 5 bases remained unmatched. Germline CDR1 and CDR2: SGHTA and FQGTGA.

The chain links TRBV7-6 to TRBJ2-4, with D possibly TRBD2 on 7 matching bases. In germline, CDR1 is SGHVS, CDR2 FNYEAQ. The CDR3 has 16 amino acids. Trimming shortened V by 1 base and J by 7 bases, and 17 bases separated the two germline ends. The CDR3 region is CASSLVGGPAGNIQYF. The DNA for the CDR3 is TGTGCCAGCAGCTTAGTCGGGGGGCCCGCCGGGAACATTCAGTACTTC.

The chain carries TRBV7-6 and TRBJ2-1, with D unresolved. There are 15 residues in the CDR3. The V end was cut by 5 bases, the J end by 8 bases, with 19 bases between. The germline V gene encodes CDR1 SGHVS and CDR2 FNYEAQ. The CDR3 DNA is TGTGCCAGCAGCCTTACCGAGCCGGGTGCCGATGAGCAGTTCTTC. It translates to CASSLTEPGADEQFF.

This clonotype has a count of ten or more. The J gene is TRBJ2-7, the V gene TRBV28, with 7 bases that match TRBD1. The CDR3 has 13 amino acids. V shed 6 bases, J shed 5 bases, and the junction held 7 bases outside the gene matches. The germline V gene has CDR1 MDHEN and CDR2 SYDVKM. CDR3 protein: CASRDRLGNEQYF. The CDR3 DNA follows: TGTGCCAGCAGGGACAGGCTCGGAAACGAGCAGTACTTC.

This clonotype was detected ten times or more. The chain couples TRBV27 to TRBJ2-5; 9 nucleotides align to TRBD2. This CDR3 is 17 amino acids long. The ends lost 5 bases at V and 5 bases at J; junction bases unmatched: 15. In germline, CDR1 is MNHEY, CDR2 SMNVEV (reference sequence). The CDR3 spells CASSLAPRAGGPETQYF. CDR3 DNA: TGTGCCAGCAGTCTCGCCCCCCGGGCGGGGGGGCCGGAGACCCAGTACTTC.

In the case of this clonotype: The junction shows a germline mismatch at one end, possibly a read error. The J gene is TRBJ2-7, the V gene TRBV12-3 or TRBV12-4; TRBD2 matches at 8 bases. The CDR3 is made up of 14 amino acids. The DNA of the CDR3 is TGTGCCAGCAGTATAGCGGGGAAGACCCTCGAGCAGTACTTC. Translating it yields CASSIAGKTLEQYF.